The following is a T cell receptor beta chain sequence with its context. Only one count was recorded for this clone. Its antigen is currently not known. Per-base qualities were not stored, and no clone one base away is much larger. This sample is drawn from a study of shared clonotypes between healthy human individuals (dated by TCRdb to the early 2020s). Regarding the study in general: The cohort included a few men and two women between 18 and 49 years of age. For each donor, three plates each were used for CD4 naive and CD4 memory, two plates were used for CD8 naive, and one plate was used for CD8 memory. To estimate repertoire size and how much clonotype sharing occurs between individuals, the study deeply sequenced the blood TCR repertoires of roughly 5 healthy adults. Different laboratories and diverse techniques were used to prepare libraries and sequence TCR repertoires, to increase sequencing depth and limit assay-specific biases. Each donor's leukapheresis produced roughly between roughly 0.9 and 9 billion PBMCs. Paper-wide results and their limitations: Even with the large sequencing depth, rarefaction of the sorted-subset datasets indicated that sequencing was incomplete. Larger estimated clonotype richness was generally found for naive subsets than for memory subsets. Sampling was restricted to blood, and TCR repertoires in tissues likely differ from the TCR repertoires found in blood. Approximately 4.8% of naive CD4, approximately 3.7% of naive CD8, approximately 2.2% of memory CD4, and 0.4% of memory CD8 clonotypes were shared across several donors. Because the study included only a small number of donors, the genetic and exposure-history diversity represented was limited. Clonotypes shared by all four sorted-subset donors showed higher generation probabilities than non-shared clonotypes. Pairwise subsampling indicated that sequencing depth was expected to affect the degree of clonotype sharing among donors.

From its cysteine to its phenylalanine, the CDR3 spans 14 amino acids. Only the CDR3 DNA stays, 42 bases, in frame from base 1. V loses 5 bases of germline sequence and J loses 2 bases, and the interval between the two ends is 13 bases. According to the germline V gene, CDR1 reads SGHVS and CDR2 reads FQNEAQ. Using the deep immunoSEQ assay, multiplex PCR amplified TCR CDR3 regions from genomic DNA. For each cell subset, the extracted genomic DNA was distributed evenly across all wells of several immunoSEQ 96-well plates, and each plate served as one replicate. For sorted subsets, each replicate PCR was loaded with 150 to 250 ng genomic DNA, equivalent to 30,000 or so T cell genomes. Purified libraries were measured with a Qubit 3.0 fluorometer, size-checked on a Bioanalyzer 2100, and measured again with the KAPA Library Quantification kit. A separate single-read 150-cycle Illumina NextSeq 550 flow cell was used to sequence each immunoSEQ 96-well plate. The published analysis was carried out like this. The immunoSEQ output contained only junctional sequences without quality scores, so filtering could not match that applied to full-length reads. To assign V/J genes and CDR3, sequences were annotated using PyIR, a Python wrapper for IgBLAST v1.9, with IMGT germline references. Reads with weak V/J assignments (E-value above 1e-6), missing CDR3, stop codons, out-of-frame junctions, or ambiguous translated residues were removed. V3J clonotypes were defined as sequences sharing the same inferred V gene, J gene, and CDR3 amino acid sequence. Percentage overlap between repertoires was calculated by dividing the number of shared unique clonotypes by the size of the smaller repertoire. Repertoire richness was assessed with RTK rarefaction, the Chao1 estimator, and Recon v2.1 estimates of unobserved clonotypes. OLGA was used to compute generation probabilities for all TCRbeta clonotypes that the gDNA method yielded from a handful of donors. TCRdb holds this immuneACCESS table with in-frame rearrangements only. Some clones are missing; in checked studies, unresolved V genes explain under half, and the rest has no known cause. V, J and clone size derive from that table, while D and trimming were established from the DNA sequence. Within this sample are fewer than 1 million clones, with approximately 97% of them counted one time only. Over 0.2% of the sample is in the top ten clones.

CD8 naive samples consisted of CD45RO-negative cells that were positively selected for CCR7, yielding a CD45RA+CCR7+ population without TemRA cells. The donors were healthy, HIV-negative adults who had no recently reported acute infections or vaccinations. Every donor was a Caucasian adult living in Nashville, Tennessee, USA. After blood collection by leukapheresis, PBMCs were isolated using Ficoll-Histopaque density gradient centrifugation and then cryopreserved in the vapor phase of liquid nitrogen. Analytical flow cytometry was used to check the purity and quantity of every magnetically sorted T cell population. Each sorted fraction had its genomic DNA isolated and then quantified by UV absorbance on a Nanodrop 2000c.

This TCR was recovered from a man aged 25 to 40 in good health. The chain joins TRBV7-8 to TRBJ2-7; the best D guess is TRBD1, with 5 bases matching. Sequencing was performed on naive CD8+ T cells sorted from blood. Per the publication, the cell subset or site label means: CD45RA+CCR7+. The CDR3 protein: CASSPEGVAYEQYF. The nucleotide sequence reads TGTGCCAGCAGCCCCGAAGGGGTTGCCTACGAGCAGTACTTC.